Listed below are T cell receptor beta chains from one sample, sequenced in a study of T cell repertoires in cytomegalovirus infection. MiXCR was run by TCRdb on the reads, yielding one entry per CDR3 protein. The sample lists about 100,000 distinct CDR3 sequences; less than 25% were seen once. The specimen was CD8+ T cells from PBMCs. The receptors here all came from a human donor in good health (CMV status not recorded). Some clones in this sample may be carry-over from other donors' samples. Both conserved end residues are part of each CDR3. The D gene is left open where the match is weak. Clone size is not always given. Where it is, it says once, few, many or a class for expanded clones.

TGTGCCAGCAGCCTAAACAGGGATCTAATCCAGAATCAGCCCCAGCATTTT	CASSLNRDLIQNQPQHF	TRBV7-2	many	NA	TRBJ1-5
TGTGCCAGCAGCTGGGACCCGACGCTTGAGCAGTTCTTC	CASSWDPTLEQFF	TRBV5-6	NA	NA	TRBJ2-1
TGTGCCAGCAGCTCCCACGGCCCGGGTTCCTACAATGAGCAGTTCTTC	CASSSHGPGSYNEQFF	TRBV11-3	NA	NA	TRBJ2-1
TGTGCCAGCAGGGATGATAGCGGGGGGACGAACACCGGGGAGCTGTTTTTT	CASRDDSGGTNTGELFF	TRBV28	many	TRBD2	TRBJ2-2
TGTGCCAGCAGACCCGCGCTAGTCACAGATACGCAGTATTTT	CASRPALVTDTQYF	TRBV7-2	many	NA	TRBJ2-3
TGTGCCAGCAGTTTCATGGGCGACGTCAGCTCTGGGGCCAACGTCCTGACTTTC	CASSFMGDVSSGANVLTF	TRBV7-2	NA	NA	TRBJ2-6
TGTGCCAGCTCCGCGGCAGATACGCAGTATTTT	CASSAADTQYF	TRBV18	few	NA	TRBJ2-3
TGTGCCAGCAGCGTAGATGTAGGGGAGAGCTCCTACGAGCAGTACTTC	CASSVDVGESSYEQYF	TRBV9	NA	NA	TRBJ2-7
TGCAGCGCAGGGGGCGGGGGGCCTTACAATGAGCAGTTCTTC	CSAGGGGPYNEQFF	TRBV29-1	NA	NA	TRBJ2-1
TGTGCCAGCAGTGAATTTAGCGGGAACACCGGGGAGCTGTTTTTT	CASSEFSGNTGELFF	TRBV6-1	many	NA	TRBJ2-2
TGTGCCAGCAGTGAAGGTTGGCCTTACAATGAGCAGTTCTTC	CASSEGWPYNEQFF	TRBV6-4	NA	NA	TRBJ2-1
TGTGCCAGCAGCACTGGTTGGGATACGCAGTATTTT	CASSTGWDTQYF	TRBV6-8	NA	NA	TRBJ2-3
TGTGCCAGCAGTTACTCGGGTAGCTCCTACAATGAGCAGTTCTTC	CASSYSGSSYNEQFF	TRBV6-6	few	NA	TRBJ2-1
TGCAGTGCTAGAGATGGGACTAGCGGGAGTTATGAGCAGTTCTTC	CSARDGTSGSYEQFF	TRBV20-1	few	TRBD2	TRBJ2-1
TGTGCCAGCACAAAAGCGGGAGGAGGCGATACGCAGTATTTT	CASTKAGGGDTQYF	TRBV7-8	many	TRBD2	TRBJ2-3
TGTGCCAGCAGCATAGGACGGCCTGGGGATGGCTACACCTTC	CASSIGRPGDGYTF	TRBV7-9	many	NA	TRBJ1-2
TGTGCCAGCAGCGGTAGGGGGCTGAGCGGGAGCTGGCAGTACTTC	CASSGRGLSGSWQYF	TRBV2	NA	NA	TRBJ2-7
TGCAGTGCTAGCGACCCAATTGCGGGAGACGGCGAGCAGTACTTC	CSASDPIAGDGEQYF	TRBV20-1	few	TRBD2	TRBJ2-7
TGCGCCAGCAGCCATGGGACTAGCGGGAGCTATGAGCAGTTCTTC	CASSHGTSGSYEQFF	TRBV4-1	NA	TRBD2	TRBJ2-1
TGTGCCAGCAGCTCCGGGGGGCCCTTGGACAATGAGCAGTTCTTC	CASSSGGPLDNEQFF	TRBV7-3	NA	NA	TRBJ2-1
TGTGCCAGCCGGCACGATAGCAATCAGCCCCAGCATTTT	CASRHDSNQPQHF	TRBV7-2	many	NA	TRBJ1-5
TGTGCCAGCAGCTTAGTCGCTTTAGGGGAGCAGTTCTTC	CASSLVALGEQFF	TRBV7-2	NA	NA	TRBJ2-1
TGTGCCAGCGGAGGGACACCGGGCACAGATACGCAGTATTTT	CASGGTPGTDTQYF	TRBV19	NA	NA	TRBJ2-3
TGTGCCAGCAGCTTGAGCTGGAACACCGGGGAGCTGTTTTTT	CASSLSWNTGELFF	TRBV5-8	NA	NA	TRBJ2-2
TGTGCCAGCAGTGAAGCGCCCCATGTAAGGGGGAATGGCTACACCTTC	CASSEAPHVRGNGYTF	TRBV2	NA	NA	TRBJ1-2
TGTGCCAGGACTAGCGGGGGGGCCTACAATGAGCAGTTCTTC	CARTSGGAYNEQFF	TRBV19	few	TRBD2	TRBJ2-1
TGTGCCAGCAGTCCCAGCCGGGTACAGCCCCAGCATTTT	CASSPSRVQPQHF	TRBV27	few	NA	TRBJ1-5
TGTGCCAGCAGCTATCCGGGACAGGGGGCGCGAGGGGAGCTGTTTTTT	CASSYPGQGARGELFF	TRBV7-9	NA	TRBD1	TRBJ2-2
TGTGCCAGCACTCTTCTTGGACTAGCCGAAAATGAGCAGTTCTTC	CASTLLGLAENEQFF	TRBV7-6	many	TRBD2	TRBJ2-1
TGTGCCAGCAGCTCGGGAGAGATGGGCACCGGGGAGCTGTTTTTT	CASSSGEMGTGELFF	TRBV5-4	NA	NA	TRBJ2-2
TGTGCCAGCAGCCCCTGGGCAGGGGCTGGAAACACCATATATTTT	CASSPWAGAGNTIYF	TRBV9	few	NA	TRBJ1-3
TGTGCCAGCAGTTCCCCGGACAGGGGCGGAAACACCATATATTTT	CASSSPDRGGNTIYF	TRBV28	NA	TRBD1	TRBJ1-3
TGTGCCAGCAGCGAGGCGGGGGTCACAGATACGCAGTATTTT	CASSEAGVTDTQYF	TRBV11-2	NA	TRBD2	TRBJ2-3
TGCGCCAGCAGCCAAGTTGAGGGGGGAGCTAACTATGGCTACACCTTC	CASSQVEGGANYGYTF	TRBV4-3	NA	NA	TRBJ1-2
TGTGCCAGCAGCTTTGGCAGGGGGAGTAATCAGCCCCAGCATTTT	CASSFGRGSNQPQHF	TRBV7-8	many	TRBD1	TRBJ1-5
TGTGCCAGCAGCCCCGGGACAGGGGGTTCACCCCTCCACTTT	CASSPGTGGSPLHF	TRBV5-6	few	TRBD1	TRBJ1-6
TGTGCCAGCAGTTTATCGAGTGGGTTCCACGAGCAGTACTTC	CASSLSSGFHEQYF	TRBV28	many	NA	TRBJ2-7
TGTGCCAGCAGTTACTTCTCAGGGGGCCGCGAGCAGTACTTC	CASSYFSGGREQYF	TRBV6-2/TRBV6-3	NA	TRBD1	TRBJ2-7
TGTGCCAGCAGTGAACCGCTGGGGACTACCGAAGGTGAGCAGTTCTTC	CASSEPLGTTEGEQFF	TRBV6-1	NA	TRBD2	TRBJ2-1
TGCGCCAGCAGCTTACCGGGACGGACTAATGAAAAACTGTTTTTT	CASSLPGRTNEKLFF	TRBV5-1	NA	NA	TRBJ1-4
TGTGCCAGCAGTCACCTTAGGGGGGTGTTCTACGAGCAGTACTTC	CASSHLRGVFYEQYF	TRBV12-3/TRBV12-4	few	NA	TRBJ2-7